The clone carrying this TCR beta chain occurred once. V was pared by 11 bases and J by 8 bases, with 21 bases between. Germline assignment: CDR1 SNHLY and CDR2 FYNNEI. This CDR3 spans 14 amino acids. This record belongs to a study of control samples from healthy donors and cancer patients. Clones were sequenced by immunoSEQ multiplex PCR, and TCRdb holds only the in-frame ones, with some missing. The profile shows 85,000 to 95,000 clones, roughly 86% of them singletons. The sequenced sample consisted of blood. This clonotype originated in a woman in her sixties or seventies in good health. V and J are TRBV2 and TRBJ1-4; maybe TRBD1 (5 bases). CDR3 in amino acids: CASHGGGAGEKLFF. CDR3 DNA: TGTGCCTCCCACGGGGGGGGTGCGGGAGAAAAACTGTTTTTT.